One and the same sample provided the 20 T cell receptor beta chains below, sequenced in a study of brain T cells in children with intractable seizures (dated by TCRdb to 2020 to 2023). The time point label corresponds to: resected brain tissue, or blood drawn just prior to surgery. Receptor libraries were prepared by the immunoSEQ multiplex PCR assay. TCRdb provides this immuneACCESS table in a form limited to in-frame rearrangements. Some clones are lacking; in checked studies, under half of them reflect an unresolved V gene, and why the rest are absent is not known. This sample has about 76,000 clones in its table, and 90% to 95% of those were observed once. The ten largest clones add up to roughly 1.4% of the sample. Source: peripheral blood, taken at surgery. Every receptor here comes from a boy younger than two with tuberous sclerosis and intractable seizures.

The gene calls are TRBV7-4 and TRBJ1-4; D remains ambiguous. The germline V gene has CDR1 SGHVT and CDR2 SQSDAQ. The CDR3 has 14 amino acids. Trimming left V 3 bases short and J 4 bases short, with 9 bases between. The CDR3 protein is CASSFTRGNEKLFF. The CDR3 region has the DNA TGTGCCAGCAGCTTCACGCGGGGTAATGAAAAACTGTTTTTT.

The chain combines TRBV28 with TRBJ2-7; TRBD1 is a possible D gene (6 bases). This CDR3 is built from 14 residues. Trimming took 5 bases from V and 3 from J, leaving 14 bases between them. Germline V gives CDR1 MDHEN, CDR2 SYDVKM. The CDR3 nucleotides read TGTGCCAGCAGTGCGCGAACAGGGTTCTACGAGCAGTACTTC. It translates to CASSARTGFYEQYF.

The chain's CDR3 is CAWSGDIQYF. DNA of the CDR3: TGTGCCTGGAGTGGGGACATTCAGTACTTC. The chain has TRBV30 and TRBJ2-4; unclear D gene. CDR1 is GTSNPN and CDR2 is SVGIG in the germline V gene (reference sequence). Trimming took off 1 base at V and 8 bases at J, with 3 bases between the two ends. This CDR3 region has 10 residues.

This clone was recorded once. The genes are TRBV2 and TRBJ2-5, with D perhaps TRBD1 or TRBD2 (6 bases each). The CDR3 length is 15 residues. V dropped 6 bases and J dropped 7 bases, with 21 bases sitting between them. Germline assignment: CDR1 SNHLY and CDR2 FYNNEI. The CDR3 here is CASRSTGTPAGTQYF. The CDR3 bases are TGTGCCAGCAGGAGCACCGGGACACCAGCGGGGACCCAGTACTTC.

This rearrangement joins TRBV18 to TRBJ2-2; 10 positions match TRBD1. The CDR3 sequence is 17 residues long. Germline lookup yields CDR1 KGHSH and CDR2 LQKENI. The J segment lost 3 bases and the V segment lost 8 bases, leaving 12 bases of the junction unmatched. CDR3 nucleotides: TGTGCCAGCACCGACCCAGGGACAGGGGCGGACACCGGGGAGCTGTTTTTT. Translation: CASTDPGTGADTGELFF.

The chain couples TRBV29-1 to TRBJ1-2, with 7 bases aligning to TRBD1. Trimming at V came to 3 bases and at J to 5 bases, leaving 0 bases not matched to a gene. This CDR3 contains 11 residues. Germline values: CDR1 SQVTM, CDR2 ANQGSEA. The CDR3 DNA reads as TGCAGCGTTGACAGGGGGTATGGCTACACCTTC. Protein: CSVDRGYGYTF.

CDR3 sequence: CASSSQGGYGYTF. The CDR3 DNA follows: TGTGCCAGCAGCTCTCAGGGTGGCTATGGCTACACCTTC. The chain joins TRBV4-2 to TRBJ1-2; D is perhaps TRBD1 (5 bases). The V and J ends lost 5 bases and 4 bases respectively, with 11 bases between them. The CDR3 runs 13 residues. The germline CDR1 and CDR2 sequences are LGHNA and YNFKEQ.

V usage is TRBV6-4 and J usage is TRBJ2-2; the D call may be TRBD1 or TRBD2 (5 bases each). Per germline, CDR1 MRHNA and CDR2 SNTAGT. This CDR3 spans 16 amino acids. V was shortened by 6 bases and J by 1 base, with 15 bases between the two germline ends. CDR3 amino acids: CASRQREGVNTGELFF. For the CDR3, the DNA is TGTGCCAGCAGACAACGGGAAGGGGTGAACACCGGGGAGCTGTTTTTT.

V is TRBV6-5 and J is TRBJ1-6, with 11 bases aligning to TRBD1. The CDR3 totals 15 residues. J was trimmed by 7 bases and V by 7 bases; bases with no gene match: 6. Per the germline V gene, CDR1 is MNHEY and CDR2 is SVGAGI. The CDR3 bases are TGTGCCAGCACCGGACAGGGGGCGAGGAATTCACCCCTCCACTTT. It encodes CASTGQGARNSPLHF.

The J gene is TRBJ2-1, the V gene TRBV4-2; D gene uncertain. Per germline, CDR1 LGHNA and CDR2 YNFKEQ. Trimming cost V 1 base and J 11 bases, with 21 bases left between them. The CDR3 covers 16 residues. CDR3 protein: CASSQVEWNTVKQQFF. The CDR3 nucleotides read TGTGCCAGCAGCCAAGTTGAATGGAATACGGTAAAACAGCAGTTCTTC.

V usage is TRBV7-2 and J usage is TRBJ1-5; D uncertain. The V gene's germline CDR1 is SGHTA and CDR2 FQGNSA. V was pared by 5 bases and J by 1 base, with 9 bases between. The length of the CDR3 is 14 residues. The DNA of the CDR3 is TGTGCCAGCAGCCGGATTAGCAGCAATCAGCCCCAGCATTTT. This sequence encodes CASSRISSNQPQHF.

Only one count was recorded for this clone. The chain joins TRBV28 to TRBJ1-2; D is uncertain. CDR1 and CDR2 from the germline V gene are MDHEN and SYDVKM. The CDR3 spans 15 residues. The V end was cut by 1 base, the J end by 5 bases, with 14 bases between. CDR3 amino acids: CASSLSTKGGYGYTF. CDR3 coding DNA: TGTGCCAGCAGTTTATCCACAAAGGGAGGGTATGGCTACACCTTC.

This chain joins TRBV27 and TRBJ1-5; D not certain. CDR1 and CDR2 from the germline V gene are MNHEY and SMNVEV (reference sequence). There are 14 residues in the CDR3. V lost 5 bases and J 3 bases, leaving 11 bases between the germline ends. The CDR3 protein is CASSPRRTNQPQHF. The DNA of the CDR3 is TGTGCCAGCAGTCCGCGACGGACCAATCAGCCCCAGCATTTT.

The V gene is TRBV5-5, the J gene TRBJ1-2; D remains ambiguous. The CDR3 is made up of 12 amino acids. V was trimmed by 3 bases and J by 5 bases, leaving 8 bases between them. Germline V gene lookup returns CDR1 SGHKS and CDR2 YYEKEE (reference sequence). The CDR3 here is CASSSDGYGYTF. In DNA, the CDR3 is TGTGCCAGCAGCTCCGATGGGTATGGCTACACCTTC.

The rearrangement uses TRBV7-3 and TRBJ1-1, with a tentative D call TRBD1 (5 bases). CDR3 length equals 16 residues. Germline lookup yields CDR1 SGHTA and CDR2 FQGTGA. Trimming stripped 5 bases from V and 5 bases from J, with 21 bases between. This CDR3 is CASSQYIFGGRTEAFF. CDR3 nucleotide sequence: TGTGCCAGCAGCCAGTACATTTTTGGGGGTCGTACTGAAGCTTTCTTT.

The chain joins TRBV4-1 to TRBJ1-1, with 9 nucleotides matching TRBD1. The CDR3 runs to 16 residues. J gave up 4 bases and V 0 bases, and 6 bases lay outside the gene matches. The germline V gene has CDR1 MGHRA and CDR2 YSYEKL. CDR3 bases: TGCGCCAGCAGCCAAGAAATGGACAGGGGCGGCACTGAAGCTTTCTTT. Amino acid sequence: CASSQEMDRGGTEAFF.

In its sample, this clone was seen once. The chain uses TRBV7-9 and TRBJ2-3; 13 nucleotides line up with TRBD2. Germline V gene sequence: CDR1 SEHNR, CDR2 FQNEAQ (reference sequence). The CDR3 has 16 amino acids. J was trimmed by 5 bases and V by 4 bases; bases with no gene match: 6. CDR3 DNA: TGTGCCAGCAGCTCAAGACTAGCGGGGGGTGGAGATACGCAGTATTTT. Translation gives CASSSRLAGGGDTQYF.

This chain joins TRBV7-3 and TRBJ1-6; D call uncertain. The CDR3 consists of 12 residues. Trimming took off 5 bases at V and 4 bases at J, with 3 bases between the two ends. The germline V gene encodes CDR1 SGHTA and CDR2 FQGTGA. CDR3 protein: CASSLYNSPLHF. The CDR3 nucleotides are TGTGCCAGCAGCCTTTATAATTCACCCCTCCACTTT.

The chain links TRBV6-4 to TRBJ1-2, with 7 bases matching TRBD1. V trimming: 10 bases; J trimming: 8 bases; junction bases outside the gene matches: 7. The germline CDR1 and CDR2 sequences are MRHNA and SNTAGT. The CDR3 has 11 residues. DNA for the CDR3: TGTGCCACCTACCAGGGGGGCGGCTACACCTTC. Translated, it gives CATYQGGGYTF.

CDR3 DNA sequence: TGTGCCATCAGTGACACAACAAGGGCTAGGGGCTACACCTTC. Translated, it gives CAISDTTRARGYTF. The V gene is TRBV10-3, the J gene TRBJ1-2; no clear D gene. Between the trimmed V and J ends, which lost 3 bases and 8 bases, there was a span of 16 bases. CDR1 and CDR2 from the germline V gene are ENHRY and SYGVKD. The CDR3 has 14 residues.